These 30 T cell receptor beta chains were sequenced from one sample in a study of T-cell memory formation after mild COVID-19. TCRdb itself ran the 5' RACE reads through MiXCR, one entry per CDR3 protein. The table shows about 90,000 distinct CDR3 sequences, with 10% to 15% occurring only once. The sequencing sample was made of PBMCs or a T cell subset sorted from them (not recorded which). These receptors were taken from an adult woman who had mild COVID-19 (a few samples of this study predate the infection). Cell type and time point are not known.

The chain uses TRBV24-1 and TRBJ2-2, with 7 bases that match TRBD1. CDR1 is KGHDR, CDR2 SFDVKD, per germline. The CDR3 has 16 amino acids. Trimming took 2 bases from V and 6 from J; bases not matched to a gene: 8. In DNA form, the CDR3 reads TGTGCCACCAGTGATTCCGGGACAGAAGTTGCCGGGGAGCTGTTTTTT. Protein product: CATSDSGTEVAGELFF.

The sample holds one count of this clonotype. The chain is built from TRBV7-9 and TRBJ2-5; TRBD2 matches at 9 bases. This CDR3 is built from 17 residues. Germline trimming cut 6 bases from V and 1 base from J; bases unmatched to any gene: 12. Germline loops: CDR1 SEHNR, CDR2 FQNEAQ (reference sequence). The CDR3 here is CASSNPSGELLQETQYF. The CDR3 DNA sequence: TGTGCCAGCAGTAACCCTAGCGGGGAGCTCCTCCAAGAGACCCAGTACTTC.

This clonotype was seen repeatedly, ten times or more. The chain's CDR3 is CASREGDREAYNEQFF. The CDR3 DNA sequence: TGCGCCAGCAGGGAAGGGGACAGGGAGGCCTACAATGAGCAGTTCTTC. The chain joins TRBV5-1 to TRBJ2-1, with TRBD1 matching over 9 bases. Germline V lookup: CDR1 SGHRS, CDR2 YFSETQ. J lost 2 bases, V lost 5 bases, and 8 bases had no gene match. The CDR3 is 16 residues long.

J is TRBJ2-7 and V is TRBV15; TRBD1 agrees at 7 bases. Germline V CDR1 and CDR2: LNHNV, YYDKDF (reference sequence). The V gene end was trimmed by 4 bases and the J gene end by 1 base; junction bases not matched to a gene: 7. CDR3 size: 15 residues. CDR3 nucleotides: TGTGCCACCAGCACTGGACAGGCCCTATCCTACGAGCAGTACTTC. This gives the protein CATSTGQALSYEQYF.

This clonotype showed up just a few times. The V call is TRBV7-9, the J call TRBJ1-2; 7 nucleotides line up with TRBD1. The ends lost 5 bases at V and 0 bases at J; junction bases unmatched: 15. The V gene's germline CDR1 is SEHNR and CDR2 FQNEAQ (reference sequence). CDR3 length: 18 amino acids. CDR3 sequence reads: CASSPIVRDRATNYGYTF. CDR3 in DNA: TGTGCCAGCAGCCCCATAGTCCGGGACAGAGCTACTAACTATGGCTACACCTTC.

This clonotype has a handful of counts. The chain has TRBV12-3 or TRBV12-4 and TRBJ2-5; 11 nucleotides align to TRBD2. V lost 3 bases and J lost 0; bases outside the gene matches: 6. The CDR3 covers 17 residues. The CDR3: CASSLPGLAENQETQYF. CDR3 DNA sequence: TGTGCCAGCAGTTTGCCGGGACTAGCGGAAAACCAAGAGACCCAGTACTTC.

This clonotype qualifies as medium-sized. The V call is TRBV5-1, the J call TRBJ2-7, with 7 bases matching TRBD1. This CDR3 spans 14 amino acids. V trimming: 4 bases; J trimming: 2 bases; junction bases outside the gene matches: 6. Per the germline V gene, CDR1 is SGHRS and CDR2 is YFSETQ. Here the CDR3 DNA reads TGCGCCAGCAGCCCGACAGGGCCCACCTACGAGCAGTACTTC. This translates into CASSPTGPTYEQYF.

This clonotype appeared a single time. The CDR3 is CASSFGRGQETQYF. CDR3 in DNA: TGTGCCAGCAGCTTTGGGCGGGGCCAAGAGACCCAGTACTTC. The genes are TRBV5-4 and TRBJ2-5; maybe TRBD2 (6 bases). The CDR3 extends over 14 amino acids. Germline-derived CDR1 and CDR2 are SGHNT and YYREEE (reference sequence). V was clipped by 2 bases and J by 1 base, with 9 bases between them.

J is TRBJ2-1 and V is TRBV5-1; D might be TRBD2 (7 bases). The CDR3 runs to 13 residues. Germline V lookup: CDR1 SGHRS, CDR2 YFSETQ. Trimming took 0 bases from V and 16 from J, leaving 17 bases between them. CDR3 DNA: TGCGCCAGCAGCTTGGTTGGGGGCGCGGGGGCCTTCTTC. This sequence encodes CASSLVGGAGAFF.

This clonotype was seen ten or more times. The V call is TRBV12-3 or TRBV12-4, the J call TRBJ2-7, with 9 bases fitting TRBD1. J lost 2 bases, V lost 6 bases, and 8 bases had no gene match. The CDR3 has 15 amino acids. CDR3 in amino acids: CASSPKDRGPYEQYF. CDR3 nucleotides: TGTGCCAGCAGCCCCAAGGACAGGGGTCCCTACGAGCAGTACTTC.

The CDR3 protein is CATSDWGRKETQYF. The CDR3 coding sequence is TGTGCCACCAGTGATTGGGGAAGAAAAGAGACCCAGTACTTC. The chain is built from TRBV24-1 and TRBJ2-5; D ambiguous. The CDR3 extends over 14 amino acids. Germline values: CDR1 KGHDR, CDR2 SFDVKD. The V gene lost 2 bases and the J gene lost 3 bases, with 9 bases spanning the gap.

This clonotype was seen more than once but under ten times. V gene TRBV20-1 combines with J gene TRBJ2-7, with a tentative D call TRBD2 (6 bases). The CDR3 runs to 14 residues. In germline, CDR1 is DFQATT, CDR2 SNEGSKA (reference sequence). V gave up 6 bases and J gave up 2 bases, with 17 bases separating them. CDR3 nucleotide sequence: TGCAGTGCCCCGGGGGAGAGGACTACCTACGAGCAGTACTTC. It codes for CSAPGERTTYEQYF.

This clonotype has just a few counts. The rearrangement links TRBV12-3 or TRBV12-4 to TRBJ2-2; 10 bases are shared with TRBD2. V dropped 3 bases and J dropped 3; count of bases not matched to a gene: 4. This CDR3 spans 16 amino acids. In DNA, the CDR3 is TGTGCCAGCAGTTTTGGGACTAGCGCCTACACCGGGGAGCTGTTTTTT. Amino acids: CASSFGTSAYTGELFF.

The gene calls are TRBV11-2 and TRBJ2-5; TRBD2 agrees at 13 bases. The length of the CDR3 is 19 residues. Germline values: CDR1 SGHAT, CDR2 FQNNGV. V was pared by 5 bases and J by 5 bases, with 17 bases of the junction left unmatched. CDR3 DNA sequence: TGTGCCAGCAGCCCGGAACGTGGACTAGCGGGGGCCCATCCTGAGACCCAGTACTTC. Protein: CASSPERGLAGAHPETQYF.

The chain carries TRBV6-5 and TRBJ2-7; D perhaps matches TRBD2 (5 bases). V was trimmed by 6 bases and J by 3 bases, leaving 18 bases between them. The CDR3 length is 15 residues. CDR1 is MNHEY, CDR2 SVGAGI, per germline. The CDR3 sequence is CASSPTGIRGYEQYF. In DNA form, the CDR3 reads TGTGCCAGCAGCCCCACCGGGATACGTGGCTACGAGCAGTACTTC.

The chain combines TRBV19 with TRBJ2-3, with TRBD2 matching over 10 bases. CDR3 length: 15 residues. V dropped 5 bases and J dropped 4; count of bases not matched to a gene: 6. Germline V lookup: CDR1 LNHDA, CDR2 SQIVND (reference sequence). In nucleotides, the CDR3 is TGTGCCAGTAGTGTCCTAGCGGGAGCGGCAGATACGCAGTATTTT. Its protein is CASSVLAGAADTQYF. Full variable domain (missing parts from reference TRBV19 and TRBJ2-3): DGGITQSPKYLFRKEGQNVTLSCEQNLNHDAMYWYRQDPGQGLRLIYYSQIVNDFQKGDIAEGYSVSREKKESFPLTVTSAQKNPTAFYLCASSVLAGAADTQYFGPGTRLTVL.

This clonotype appeared a few times. The chain links TRBV6-5 to TRBJ1-1; 7 bases align to TRBD1. Germline CDR1 reads MNHEY; CDR2 reads SVGAGI. The CDR3 is 13 residues long. V shed 0 bases, J shed 8 bases, and the junction held 3 bases outside the gene matches. Here the CDR3 reads CASSYSRGQEAFF. CDR3 DNA sequence: TGTGCCAGCAGTTACTCGAGGGGACAGGAAGCTTTCTTT.

This clonotype was seen more than once but under ten times. The J gene is TRBJ1-2, the V gene TRBV19; D ambiguous. The V end lost 4 bases, the J end lost 4 bases, and 4 bases lay between the germline ends. Germline loops: CDR1 LNHDA, CDR2 SQIVND (reference sequence). The CDR3 length is 11 residues. The DNA of the CDR3 is TGTGCCAGTAGTACAACCTATGGCTACACCTTC. Protein: CASSTTYGYTF.

This clonotype was seen a few times. The rearrangement links TRBV19 to TRBJ2-7, with D unclear. This CDR3 has 14 amino acids. The V end lost 4 bases, the J end lost 0 bases, and 10 bases lay between the germline ends. Germline V gene lookup returns CDR1 LNHDA and CDR2 SQIVND (reference sequence). The CDR3 spells CASSRSGHSYEQYF. The CDR3 region has the DNA TGTGCCAGTAGTAGGAGTGGGCACTCCTACGAGCAGTACTTC.

This clonotype was seen more than once but under ten times. CDR3 sequence reads: CASSLEGAPEAFF. CDR3 nucleotides: TGCGCCAGCAGCTTGGAGGGGGCTCCTGAAGCTTTCTTT. The genes are TRBV5-1 and TRBJ1-1; 7 nucleotides agree with TRBD1. The CDR3 consists of 13 residues. Trimming at V came to 0 bases and at J to 6 bases, leaving 2 bases not matched to a gene. The germline CDR1 and CDR2 sequences are SGHRS and YFSETQ.

This clonotype was found a few times. The chain carries TRBV5-1 and TRBJ2-6; 8 nucleotides line up with TRBD1. This CDR3 spans 19 amino acids. Germline V gene lookup returns CDR1 SGHRS and CDR2 YFSETQ. Losses at the gene ends were 4 bases for V and 0 bases for J; bases not matched to a gene: 12. The CDR3 bases are TGCGCCAGCAGCCCGGACAGGGACGGATCTAACTCTGGGGCCAACGTCCTGACTTTC. Protein: CASSPDRDGSNSGANVLTF.

This clonotype was counted only a few times. The chain combines TRBV6-5 with TRBJ2-1; possible D gene TRBD2, 5 bases. V dropped 6 bases and J dropped 9 bases, with 12 bases sitting between them. Germline CDR1 is MNHEY and CDR2 is SVGAGI. CDR3 size: 12 residues. CDR3 sequence reads: CASRRDYGEQFF. CDR3 bases: TGTGCCAGCAGACGGGATTATGGTGAGCAGTTCTTC.

The chain combines TRBV5-1 with TRBJ2-1, with D unresolved. V gave up 0 bases and J gave up 15 bases, with 10 bases separating them. The V gene's germline CDR1 is SGHRS and CDR2 YFSETQ. CDR3 length equals 11 residues. The CDR3 DNA sequence: TGCGCCAGCAGCTTGGCGGCCGAGTGGTTCTTC. Residues: CASSLAAEWFF.

The chain couples TRBV4-1 to TRBJ2-1, with D possibly being TRBD2 (6 bases). V shed 1 base and J shed 2 bases, with 12 bases lying between them. This CDR3 contains 16 residues. Germline CDR1 and CDR2: MGHRA and YSYEKL. The CDR3 reads CASSQVGGVAYNEQFF. The CDR3 DNA sequence: TGCGCCAGCAGCCAAGTCGGCGGGGTAGCCTACAATGAGCAGTTCTTC.

This clonotype has just a few counts. The chain has TRBV19 and TRBJ1-1; no clear D. The V and J ends lost 5 bases and 1 base respectively, with 11 bases between them. CDR1 LNHDA and CDR2 SQIVND come from the germline V gene (reference sequence). The CDR3 length is 14 residues. CDR3 coding DNA: TGTGCCAGTAGTGCCAGCATGGGGAACACTGAAGCTTTCTTT. Its protein product is CASSASMGNTEAFF.

V usage is TRBV7-6 and J usage is TRBJ2-3; D might be TRBD2 (6 bases). The CDR3 extends over 16 amino acids. Per the germline V gene, CDR1 is SGHVS and CDR2 is FNYEAQ. The V end lost 3 bases, the J end lost 0 bases, and 13 bases lay between the germline ends. CDR3 nucleotides: TGTGCCAGCAGCTTCGATCAGGCGGGGAGCACAGATACGCAGTATTTT. Its translation is CASSFDQAGSTDTQYF. Filled out from reference TRBV7-6 and TRBJ2-3, the complete variable domain reads GAGVSQSPRYKVTKRGQDVALRCDPISGHVSLYWYRQALGQGPEFLTYFNYEAQQDKSGLPNDRFSAERPEGSISTLTIQRTEQRDSAMYRCASSFDQAGSTDTQYFGPGTRLTVL.

The chain combines TRBV9 with TRBJ2-5; 11 bases agree with TRBD1. Germline CDR1 reads SGDLS; CDR2 reads YYNGEE. V trimming: 4 bases; J trimming: 5 bases; junction bases outside the gene matches: 10. The CDR3 sequence is 16 residues long. CDR3 protein: CASSPMGTGGLETQYF. In DNA, the CDR3 is TGTGCCAGCAGCCCCATGGGGACAGGGGGTTTGGAGACCCAGTACTTC. Full variable domain (missing parts from reference TRBV9 and TRBJ2-5): DSGVTQTPKHLITATGQRVTLRCSPRSGDLSVYWYQQSLDQGLQFLIQYYNGEERAKGNILERFSAQQFPDLHSELNLSSLELGDSALYFCASSPMGTGGLETQYFGPGTRLLVL.

V usage is TRBV9 and J usage is TRBJ2-7; perhaps TRBD1 as D (6 bases). The CDR3 runs to 14 residues. Trimming shortened V by 3 bases and J by 5 bases, and 15 bases separated the two germline ends. The germline V gene has CDR1 SGDLS and CDR2 YYNGEE. The CDR3 protein is CASSGGHRLDEQYF. The CDR3 DNA reads TGTGCCAGCAGCGGGGGACACCGGTTGGACGAGCAGTACTTC.

This clonotype was picked up many times. This rearrangement joins TRBV12-3 or TRBV12-4 to TRBJ2-2; no clear D gene. The ends were cut back, 5 bases at V and 4 bases at J, with 8 bases in the middle. CDR3 length equals 13 residues. This chain's CDR3 is CASSPSSTGELFF. For the CDR3, the DNA is TGTGCCAGCAGTCCAAGCAGCACCGGGGAGCTGTTTTTT.

This clonotype has a handful of counts. The chain employs TRBV24-1 and TRBJ2-1; 9 bases map to TRBD2. The germline CDR1 and CDR2 sequences are KGHDR and SFDVKD. V trimming: 3 bases; J trimming: 8 bases; junction bases outside the gene matches: 1. CDR3 size: 13 residues. The CDR3 region is CATSDRTSDEQFF. CDR3 nucleotides: TGTGCCACCAGTGATCGGACTAGCGATGAGCAGTTCTTC.